This entry describes one T cell receptor beta chain. Its antigen remains unidentified. The input lacks base qualities; no much larger clone sits a single base away. Inclusive of the bounding cysteine and phenylalanine, the CDR3 is 16 residues long. The read is trimmed to its CDR3 DNA, 48 bases read in frame from base 1. After removal of 5 bases from V and 4 bases from J, the junction retains 10 bases not matched to a gene. CDR1 and CDR2 (SEHNR, FQNEAQ) derive from the germline V gene (reference sequence). The data were obtained in a study of shared clonotypes between healthy human individuals (TCRdb year 2020). For the wider study: The cohort included a few men and a couple of women between 18 and 49 years of age. For each donor, CD4 naive and CD4 memory were each run on three plates, CD8 naive on two plates, and CD8 memory on one plate. To estimate repertoire size and how much clonotype sharing occurs between individuals, the study deeply sequenced the blood TCR repertoires of five or six healthy adults. Libraries were prepared and TCR repertoires were sequenced by different laboratories using diverse techniques, in order to increase sequencing depth and limit assay-specific biases. Per donor, leukapheresis produced somewhere between about 0.9 and 9.5 billion PBMCs.

CD8 naive samples consisted of CD45RO-negative cells that were positively selected for CCR7, yielding a CD45RA+CCR7+ population without TemRA cells. The donors were healthy, HIV-negative adults with no recently reported acute infections or vaccinations. Every donor was a Caucasian adult residing in Nashville, Tennessee, USA. After blood collection by leukapheresis, PBMCs were isolated using Ficoll-Histopaque density gradient centrifugation and then cryopreserved in the vapor phase of liquid nitrogen. Analytical flow cytometry was used to check the purity and quantity of each magnetically sorted T cell population. Each sorted fraction had its genomic DNA isolated and then quantified by UV absorbance on a Nanodrop 2000c. The study at large found these results: Only blood was sampled, and tissue TCR repertoires likely differ from those in blood. The small number of donors limited the genetic and exposure-history diversity represented. Naive subsets generally had larger estimated clonotype richness than memory subsets. Sharing across a handful of donors was observed for approximately 5% of naive CD4, under 4% of naive CD8, about 2.3% of memory CD4, and over 0.3% of memory CD8 clonotypes. Compared with non-shared clonotypes, the clonotypes found in all four sorted-subset donors had higher generation probabilities. Pairwise subsampling led to the expectation that sequencing depth would affect the degree of clonotype sharing among donors. Even with the large sequencing depth, rarefaction of the sorted-subset datasets indicated that sequencing was incomplete.

Using the deep immunoSEQ assay, TCR CDR3 regions were amplified from genomic DNA by multiplex PCR. Extracted genomic DNA from each cell subset was distributed evenly across all wells of several immunoSEQ 96-well plates, and each plate was treated as a replicate. For sorted subsets, roughly 200 ng of genomic DNA, equivalent to about 30,000 T cell genomes, went into each replicate PCR. The purified libraries were quantified using a Qubit 3.0 fluorometer, sized with a Bioanalyzer 2100, and then quantified again using the KAPA Library Quantification kit. Every immunoSEQ 96-well plate was sequenced on a dedicated single-read 150-cycle Illumina NextSeq 550 flow cell. In the paper's pipeline: Because the immunoSEQ output included only junctional sequences and no quality scores, the filtering could not be the same as the filtering used for full-length reads. To assign V/J genes and CDR3, sequences were annotated against IMGT germline references using PyIR, a Python wrapper for IgBLAST v1.9. Reads were removed for weak V/J assignments (E-value above 1e-6), missing CDR3, stop codons, out-of-frame junctions, or ambiguous translated residues. V3J clonotypes were defined as sequences sharing an identical inferred V gene, J gene, and CDR3 amino acid sequence. To compute the percentage overlap between repertoires, the number of shared unique clonotypes was divided by the size of the smaller repertoire. Three approaches were used to assess repertoire richness: RTK rarefaction, the Chao1 estimator, and Recon v2.1 estimates of unobserved clonotypes. For all TCRbeta clonotypes obtained by the gDNA method from a few donors, generation probabilities were computed with OLGA. The clones in this table, taken by TCRdb from immuneACCESS, are in-frame only. Not every clone is retained; where verified, under half of the shortfall comes from an unresolved V gene, and the cause of the rest is unknown. V and J calls and clone size follow that table, whereas D and trimming were derived from the DNA. For this sample there are 1.5 million to 2.5 million clones; approximately 94% appear just once. The ten biggest clones cover under 1.5% of the sample.

In this chain, TRBV7-9 is recombined with TRBJ2-1, and 8 bases in between align with TRBD1. The sequencing input was naive CD8+ T cells sorted from blood. This specimen's cell subset or site label, per the study, means: CD45RA+CCR7+. The clonotype comes from a man aged 18 to 35 in good health. The nucleotide sequence reads as follows: TGTGCCAGCAGCGCACGGGACAGGAGCTTATACAATGAGCAGTTCTTC. Its product reads: CASSARDRSLYNEQFF.